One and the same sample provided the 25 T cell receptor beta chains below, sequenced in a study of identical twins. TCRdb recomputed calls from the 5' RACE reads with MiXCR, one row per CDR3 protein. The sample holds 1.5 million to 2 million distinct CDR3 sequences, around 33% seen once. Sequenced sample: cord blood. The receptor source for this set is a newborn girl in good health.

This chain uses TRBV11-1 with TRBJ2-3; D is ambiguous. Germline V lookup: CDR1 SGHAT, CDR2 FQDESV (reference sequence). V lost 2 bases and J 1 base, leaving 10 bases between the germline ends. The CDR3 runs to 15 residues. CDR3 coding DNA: TGTGCCAGCAGCTTATGGAGTATGGGCACAGATACGCAGTATTTT. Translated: CASSLWSMGTDTQYF.

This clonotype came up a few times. The CDR3 region is CASSKKLAGYPHSTDTQYF. The CDR3 coding sequence is TGTGCCAGCAGCAAAAAGCTAGCGGGGTACCCTCACAGCACAGATACGCAGTATTTT. The V call is TRBV21-1, the J call TRBJ2-3; the table's TRBD2 call for D was not verified on the DNA. TRBV21-1 is annotated as a pseudogene. This CDR3 is built from 19 residues.

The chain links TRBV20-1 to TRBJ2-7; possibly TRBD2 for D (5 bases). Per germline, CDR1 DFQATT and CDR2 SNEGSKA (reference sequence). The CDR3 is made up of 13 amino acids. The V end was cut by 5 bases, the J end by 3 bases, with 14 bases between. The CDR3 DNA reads TGCAGTGCTCTTCCGGGAACGCACTACGAGCAGTACTTC. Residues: CSALPGTHYEQYF.

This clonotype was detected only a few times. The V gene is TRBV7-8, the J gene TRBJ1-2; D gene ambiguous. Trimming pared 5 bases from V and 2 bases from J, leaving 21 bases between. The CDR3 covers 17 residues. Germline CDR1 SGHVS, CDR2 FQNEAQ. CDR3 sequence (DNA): TGTGCCAGCAGCCGCACAACCACAGCGCTCCAGAACTATGGCTACACCTTC. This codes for CASSRTTTALQNYGYTF.

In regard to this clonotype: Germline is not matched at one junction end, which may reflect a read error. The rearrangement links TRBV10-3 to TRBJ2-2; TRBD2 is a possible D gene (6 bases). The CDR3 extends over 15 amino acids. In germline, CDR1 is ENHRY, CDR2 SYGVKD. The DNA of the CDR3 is TGTGCCATCAGTGAGTCCCCTGCGGGTACCGGGGGGCTGTTTTTT. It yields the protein CAISESPAGTGGLFF.

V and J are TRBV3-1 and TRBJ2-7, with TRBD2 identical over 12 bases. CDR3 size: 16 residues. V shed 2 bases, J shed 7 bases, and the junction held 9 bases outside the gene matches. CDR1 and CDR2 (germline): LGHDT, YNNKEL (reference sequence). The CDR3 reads CASSQLAGGGSNEQYF. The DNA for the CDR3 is TGTGCCAGCAGCCAACTAGCGGGGGGGGGTAGTAATGAGCAGTACTTC.

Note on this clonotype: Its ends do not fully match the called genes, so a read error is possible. CDR3 DNA sequence: TGTGCCAGCAGCTTGTGGACAGGGAACACTGGAGCTTTCTTT. This codes for CASSLWTGNTGAFF. This sequence joins TRBV7-9 and TRBJ1-1; TRBD1 agrees at 8 bases. Per the germline V gene, CDR1 is SEHNR and CDR2 is FQNEAQ (reference sequence). There are 14 residues in the CDR3.

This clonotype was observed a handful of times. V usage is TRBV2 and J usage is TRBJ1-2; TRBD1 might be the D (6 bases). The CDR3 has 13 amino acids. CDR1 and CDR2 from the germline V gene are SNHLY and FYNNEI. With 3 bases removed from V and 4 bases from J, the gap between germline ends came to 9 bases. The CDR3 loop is CASSEGALYGYTF. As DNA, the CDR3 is TGTGCCAGCAGTGAGGGGGCTCTCTATGGCTACACCTTC. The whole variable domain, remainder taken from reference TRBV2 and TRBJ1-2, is EPEVTQTPSHQVTQMGQEVILRCVPISNHLYFYWYRQILGQKVEFLVSFYNNEISEKSEIFDDQFSVERPDGSNFTLKIRSTKLEDSAMYFCASSEGALYGYTFGSGTRLTVV.

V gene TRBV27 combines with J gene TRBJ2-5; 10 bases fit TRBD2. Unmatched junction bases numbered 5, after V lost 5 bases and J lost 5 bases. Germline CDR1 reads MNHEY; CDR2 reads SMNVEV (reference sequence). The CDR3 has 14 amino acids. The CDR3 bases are TGTGCCAGCAGTCTGACTAGCGGGCTCGAGACCCAGTACTTC. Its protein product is CASSLTSGLETQYF.

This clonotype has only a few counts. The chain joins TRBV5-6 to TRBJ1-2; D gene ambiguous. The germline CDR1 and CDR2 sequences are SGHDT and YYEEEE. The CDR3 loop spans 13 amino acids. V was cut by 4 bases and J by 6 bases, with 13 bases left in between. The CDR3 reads CASSRPAGNGYTF. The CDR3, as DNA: TGTGCCAGCAGCCGGCCGGCGGGGAATGGCTACACCTTC.

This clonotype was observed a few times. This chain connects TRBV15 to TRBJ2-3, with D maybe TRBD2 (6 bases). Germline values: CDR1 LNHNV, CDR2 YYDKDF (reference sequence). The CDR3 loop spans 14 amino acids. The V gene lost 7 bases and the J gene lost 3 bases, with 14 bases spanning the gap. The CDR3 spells CATNAGIPTDTQYF. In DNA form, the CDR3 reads TGTGCCACCAACGCGGGGATACCGACAGATACGCAGTATTTT.

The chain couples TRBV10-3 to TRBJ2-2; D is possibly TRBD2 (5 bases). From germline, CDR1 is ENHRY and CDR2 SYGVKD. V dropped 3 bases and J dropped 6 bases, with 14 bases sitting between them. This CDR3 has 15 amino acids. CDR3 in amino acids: CAISDPHSRAGELFF. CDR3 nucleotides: TGTGCCATCAGTGACCCACATTCGAGGGCCGGGGAGCTGTTTTTT.

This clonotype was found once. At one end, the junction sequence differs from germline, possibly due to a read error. CDR3 protein: CAGSLEKGLTISRGYTF. Here the CDR3 DNA reads TGTGCCGGCAGCTTAGAAAAGGGCCTCACGATATCTCGAGGCTACACCTTC. The chain employs TRBV7-2 and TRBJ1-2; D is unresolved. CDR3 length equals 17 residues. The V gene's germline CDR1 is SGHTA and CDR2 FQGNSA. Drawing the rest from reference TRBV7-2 and TRBJ1-2, the complete variable domain is GAGVSQSPSNKVTEKGKDVELRCDPISGHTALYWYRQSLGQGLEFLIYFQGNSAPDKSGLPSDRFSAERTGGSVSTLTIQRTQQEDSAVYLCAGSLEKGLTISRGYTFGSGTRLTVV.

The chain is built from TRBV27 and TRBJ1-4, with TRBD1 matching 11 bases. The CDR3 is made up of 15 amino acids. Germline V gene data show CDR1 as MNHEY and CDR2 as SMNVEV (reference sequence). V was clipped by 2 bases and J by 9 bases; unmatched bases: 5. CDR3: CASSLTGTGGQKLFF. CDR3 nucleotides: TGTGCCAGCAGTTTAACCGGGACAGGGGGACAAAAACTGTTTTTT.

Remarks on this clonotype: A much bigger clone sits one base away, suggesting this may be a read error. The CDR3 sequence is CASSQGPAAYNEQYF. Written as DNA, the CDR3 is TGTGCCAGCAGCCAAGGTCCAGCGGCCTACAATGAGCAGTACTTC. The V call is TRBV4-2, the J call TRBJ2-1, with D possibly being TRBD2 (5 bases). The J call may be mistaken, given a closer DNA end match to TRBJ2-7. The CDR3 extends over 15 amino acids. Looked up from germline, CDR1 is LGHNA and CDR2 is YNFKEQ.

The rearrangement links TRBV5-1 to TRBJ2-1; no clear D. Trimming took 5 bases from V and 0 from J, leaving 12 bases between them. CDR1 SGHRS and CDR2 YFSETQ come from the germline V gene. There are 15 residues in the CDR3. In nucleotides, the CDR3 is TGCGCCAGCAGGCTCAGCAGCCGCTCCTACAATGAGCAGTTCTTC. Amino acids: CASRLSSRSYNEQFF.

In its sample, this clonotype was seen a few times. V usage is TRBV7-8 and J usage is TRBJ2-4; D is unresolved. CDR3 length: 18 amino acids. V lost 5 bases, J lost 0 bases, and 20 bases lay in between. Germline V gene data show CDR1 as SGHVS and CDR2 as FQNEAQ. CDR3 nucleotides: TGTGCCAGCAGCCCCAAAAGCGAAGGGATATTAGCCAAAAACATTCAGTACTTC. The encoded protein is CASSPKSEGILAKNIQYF.

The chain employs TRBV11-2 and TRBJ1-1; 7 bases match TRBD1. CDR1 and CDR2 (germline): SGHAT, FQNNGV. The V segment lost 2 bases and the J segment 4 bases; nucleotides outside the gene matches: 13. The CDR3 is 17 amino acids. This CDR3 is CASSLIAGGLMSTEAFF. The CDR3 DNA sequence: TGTGCCAGCAGCTTAATTGCAGGGGGACTAATGAGCACTGAAGCTTTCTTT.

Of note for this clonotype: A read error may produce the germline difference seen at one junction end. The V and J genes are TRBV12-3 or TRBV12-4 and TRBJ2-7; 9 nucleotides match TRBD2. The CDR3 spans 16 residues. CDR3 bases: TGTGCCAGCAGTCCCATAGCGGGAGCGCTCTCCTACGGGCAGTACTTC. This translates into CASSPIAGALSYGQYF.

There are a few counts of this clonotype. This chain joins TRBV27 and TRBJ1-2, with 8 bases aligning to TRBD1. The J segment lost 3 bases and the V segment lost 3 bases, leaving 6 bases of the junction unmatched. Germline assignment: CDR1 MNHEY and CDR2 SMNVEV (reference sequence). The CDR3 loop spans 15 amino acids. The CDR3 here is CASSFAGGAYYGYTF. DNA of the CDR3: TGTGCCAGCAGTTTTGCAGGGGGCGCTTACTATGGCTACACCTTC.

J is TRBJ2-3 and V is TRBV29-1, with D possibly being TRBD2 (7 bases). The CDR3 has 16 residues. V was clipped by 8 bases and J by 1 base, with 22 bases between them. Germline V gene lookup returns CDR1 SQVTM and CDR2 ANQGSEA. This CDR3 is CSSSEEGGRGTDTQYF. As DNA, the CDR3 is TGCAGCTCTTCGGAGGAGGGGGGGCGAGGCACAGATACGCAGTATTTT.

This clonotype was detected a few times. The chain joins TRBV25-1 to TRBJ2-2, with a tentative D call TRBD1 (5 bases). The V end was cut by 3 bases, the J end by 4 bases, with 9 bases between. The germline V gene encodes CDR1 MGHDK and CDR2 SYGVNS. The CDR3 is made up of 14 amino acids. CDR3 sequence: CASSDAGPTGELFF. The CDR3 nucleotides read TGTGCCAGCAGTGATGCAGGGCCCACCGGGGAGCTGTTTTTT.

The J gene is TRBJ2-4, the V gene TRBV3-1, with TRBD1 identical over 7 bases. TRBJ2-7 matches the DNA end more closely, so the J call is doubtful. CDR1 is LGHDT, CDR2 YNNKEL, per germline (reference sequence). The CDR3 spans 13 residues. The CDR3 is CASSPRGQYEQYF. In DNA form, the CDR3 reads TGTGCCAGCAGCCCTAGGGGACAGTACGAGCAGTACTTC.

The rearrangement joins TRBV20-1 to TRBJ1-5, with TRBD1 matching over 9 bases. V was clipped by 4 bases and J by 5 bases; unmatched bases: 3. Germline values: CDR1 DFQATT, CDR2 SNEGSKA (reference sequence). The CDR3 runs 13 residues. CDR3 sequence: CSAKWTGDQPQHF. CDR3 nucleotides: TGCAGTGCTAAGTGGACAGGGGATCAGCCCCAGCATTTT.

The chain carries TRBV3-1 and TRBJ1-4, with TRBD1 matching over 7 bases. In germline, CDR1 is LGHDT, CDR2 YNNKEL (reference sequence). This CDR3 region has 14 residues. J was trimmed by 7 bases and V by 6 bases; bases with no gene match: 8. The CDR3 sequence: CASRSQGGGEKLFF. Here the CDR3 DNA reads TGTGCCAGCAGATCCCAGGGGGGAGGTGAAAAACTGTTTTTT.